The clone carrying this T cell receptor beta chain came up a few times. This record comes from a study of blood T cell repertoires in COVID-19. Study-wide background: Sample material is recorded as cDNA or gDNA derived from T cells, B-cell-depleted T cells, or PBMCs.

Looked up from germline, CDR1 is SGHTA and CDR2 is FQGNSA. This CDR3 has 15 amino acids. Trimming took 1 base from V and 8 from J, leaving 14 bases between them. Sequencing was performed with immunoSEQ multiplex PCR; in TCRdb, only in-frame clones are kept and a portion is missing. The profile covers roughly 72,000 clones, with roughly 85% appearing a single time and 45% taken by the ten largest. Sequenced material: peripheral blood. The clonotype was recovered from a human donor in a cohort sampled during active COVID-19. The chain is built from TRBV7-2 and TRBJ1-4; perhaps TRBD1 as D (6 bases). CDR3 nucleotide sequence: TGTGCCAGCAGCTTAGGGCCAGGGGTTTGGGAAAAACTGTTTTTT. This gives the protein CASSLGPGVWEKLFF. Variable domain in full (rest from reference TRBV7-2 and TRBJ1-4): GAGVSQSPSNKVTEKGKDVELRCDPISGHTALYWYRQSLGQGLEFLIYFQGNSAPDKSGLPSDRFSAERTGGSVSTLTIQRTQQEDSAVYLCASSLGPGVWEKLFFGSGTQLSVL.